This T cell receptor (beta chain) was recorded in a study of blood T cell repertoires in COVID-19. Turning to the study itself: Samples of COVID-19 (acute and convalescent) were obtained from the United States, Italy and Spain. T cells, B-cell-depleted T cells, or PBMCs provided the cDNA or gDNA that served as material.

The V gene lost 5 bases and the J gene lost 6 bases, with 18 bases spanning the gap. This CDR3 has 14 amino acids. Germline V CDR1 and CDR2: SGHRS, YFSETQ. Original methodology: It was from reference gene primer amplification that nucleated cell counts were estimated. The protocol was immunoSEQ multiplex PCR, while the TCRdb copy is restricted to in-frame clones and leaves out a portion. The V and J calls and clone size come from that table; D and trimming were worked out from the DNA. The repertoire holds 90,000 to 95,000 clones, with approximately 90% as singletons. Sequencing was performed on peripheral blood. This receptor was obtained from a woman of 80 years or more with active COVID-19. V and J are TRBV5-1 and TRBJ2-7, with unresolved D. Here the CDR3 reads CASREAAQVGEQYF. CDR3 bases: TGCGCCAGCAGGGAAGCCGCGCAGGTCGGCGAGCAGTACTTC.